The 8 T cell receptor beta chains below were found in one sample sequenced in a study of tumor-infiltrating lymphocytes in primary liver carcinoma. TCR beta cDNA was prepared out of about 530 ng total RNA by means of a constant-region primer. For TCR beta, libraries were produced by three nested multiplex PCR rounds using slightly modified ARM-PCR. It was with TRBV1-TRBV30 forward primers and a C-beta reverse primer that the first two PCR rounds were run, at approximately 9 cycles each. TCRdb re-called the multiplex PCR reads with MiXCR, one entry per CDR3 protein. Of approximately 340,000 distinct CDR3 sequences in the sample, approximately 65% were seen once. Germline DNA was extracted too, while blood RNA derived from unsorted whole blood. Material: peripheral blood. The receptors shown here come from a man aged 40-49 years with primary liver carcinoma and hepatitis B virus infection.

This chain's CDR3 is CASSLTKNIQYF. The CDR3 DNA follows: TGTGCCAGCAGTTTAACTAAAAACATTCAGTACTTC. V is TRBV28 and J is TRBJ2-4; D is unresolved. V was cut by 2 bases and J by 4 bases, with 3 bases left in between. The length of the CDR3 is 12 residues. The V gene's germline CDR1 is MDHEN and CDR2 SYDVKM.

Regarding this clonotype: A much more abundant neighbour one base away suggests this may be a read error. The chain joins TRBV6-1 to TRBJ1-2; D perhaps matches TRBD1 (5 bases). CDR3 size: 12 residues. The V gene's germline CDR1 is MNHNS and CDR2 SASEGT. CDR3 coding DNA: TGTGCCAGCAGTGCAGGGAACTATTGCTACACCTTC. Amino acids: CASSAGNYCYTF.

The CDR3 bases are TGTGCCAACAGAAGACAGGGAGCTGGGGCCAACGTCCTGACTTTC. The encoded protein is CANRRQGAGANVLTF. This chain connects TRBV6-5 to TRBJ2-6; TRBD1 agrees at 7 bases. The CDR3 length is 15 residues. The germline CDR1 and CDR2 sequences are MNHEY and SVGAGI. Unmatched junction bases numbered 8, after V lost 10 bases and J lost 2 bases.

The chain carries TRBV11-3 and TRBJ2-1; D gene ambiguous. The CDR3 is made up of 15 amino acids. Germline V gene sequence: CDR1 SGHNT, CDR2 YENEEA. Trimming shortened V by 0 bases and J by 10 bases, and 16 bases separated the two germline ends. This CDR3 is CASSLEGTWTKEQFF. Here the CDR3 DNA reads TGTGCCAGCAGCTTAGAAGGAACTTGGACGAAAGAGCAGTTCTTC.

The sample holds many counts of this clonotype. J is TRBJ1-2 and V is TRBV11-2; D is unresolved. CDR3 length: 14 amino acids. Trimming shortened V by 10 bases and J by 2 bases, and 17 bases separated the two germline ends. The V gene's germline CDR1 is SGHAT and CDR2 FQNNGV. CDR3 residues: CATHRTEKNYGYTF. CDR3 DNA sequence: TGTGCCACCCACCGGACGGAAAAGAACTATGGCTACACCTTC.

This clonotype has ten or more counts. J is TRBJ1-5 and V is TRBV6-2 or TRBV6-3; D not certain. In germline, CDR1 is MNHEY, CDR2 SVGEGT. V was shortened by 10 bases and J by 4 bases, with 20 bases between the two germline ends. There are 15 residues in the CDR3. CDR3 DNA sequence: TGTGCCACCGCCGAATCGTTTGGACTGAATCAGCCCCAGCATTTT. As protein: CATAESFGLNQPQHF.

For this clonotype: A clone one base away is much larger, so this may be a read error. The genes are TRBV5-1 and TRBJ2-7, with 8 bases lining up with TRBD1. With V trimmed by 7 bases and J by 4 bases, 10 bases remained unmatched. The germline V gene encodes CDR1 SGHRS and CDR2 YFSETQ. The CDR3 is made up of 14 amino acids. The CDR3 nucleotides read TGCGCCAGCTGCTATGGACAGGGACGTTACGAGCAGTACTTC. It codes for CASCYGQGRYEQYF.

The V and J genes are TRBV6-1 and TRBJ1-1, with 8 bases aligning to TRBD1. The J segment lost 1 base and the V segment lost 4 bases, leaving 11 bases of the junction unmatched. Germline CDR1 is MNHNS and CDR2 is SASEGT. The CDR3 contains 17 residues. The CDR3 protein is CASSGLNTGGWNTEAFF. The DNA for the CDR3 is TGTGCCAGCAGTGGATTGAATACAGGGGGATGGAACACTGAAGCTTTCTTT.